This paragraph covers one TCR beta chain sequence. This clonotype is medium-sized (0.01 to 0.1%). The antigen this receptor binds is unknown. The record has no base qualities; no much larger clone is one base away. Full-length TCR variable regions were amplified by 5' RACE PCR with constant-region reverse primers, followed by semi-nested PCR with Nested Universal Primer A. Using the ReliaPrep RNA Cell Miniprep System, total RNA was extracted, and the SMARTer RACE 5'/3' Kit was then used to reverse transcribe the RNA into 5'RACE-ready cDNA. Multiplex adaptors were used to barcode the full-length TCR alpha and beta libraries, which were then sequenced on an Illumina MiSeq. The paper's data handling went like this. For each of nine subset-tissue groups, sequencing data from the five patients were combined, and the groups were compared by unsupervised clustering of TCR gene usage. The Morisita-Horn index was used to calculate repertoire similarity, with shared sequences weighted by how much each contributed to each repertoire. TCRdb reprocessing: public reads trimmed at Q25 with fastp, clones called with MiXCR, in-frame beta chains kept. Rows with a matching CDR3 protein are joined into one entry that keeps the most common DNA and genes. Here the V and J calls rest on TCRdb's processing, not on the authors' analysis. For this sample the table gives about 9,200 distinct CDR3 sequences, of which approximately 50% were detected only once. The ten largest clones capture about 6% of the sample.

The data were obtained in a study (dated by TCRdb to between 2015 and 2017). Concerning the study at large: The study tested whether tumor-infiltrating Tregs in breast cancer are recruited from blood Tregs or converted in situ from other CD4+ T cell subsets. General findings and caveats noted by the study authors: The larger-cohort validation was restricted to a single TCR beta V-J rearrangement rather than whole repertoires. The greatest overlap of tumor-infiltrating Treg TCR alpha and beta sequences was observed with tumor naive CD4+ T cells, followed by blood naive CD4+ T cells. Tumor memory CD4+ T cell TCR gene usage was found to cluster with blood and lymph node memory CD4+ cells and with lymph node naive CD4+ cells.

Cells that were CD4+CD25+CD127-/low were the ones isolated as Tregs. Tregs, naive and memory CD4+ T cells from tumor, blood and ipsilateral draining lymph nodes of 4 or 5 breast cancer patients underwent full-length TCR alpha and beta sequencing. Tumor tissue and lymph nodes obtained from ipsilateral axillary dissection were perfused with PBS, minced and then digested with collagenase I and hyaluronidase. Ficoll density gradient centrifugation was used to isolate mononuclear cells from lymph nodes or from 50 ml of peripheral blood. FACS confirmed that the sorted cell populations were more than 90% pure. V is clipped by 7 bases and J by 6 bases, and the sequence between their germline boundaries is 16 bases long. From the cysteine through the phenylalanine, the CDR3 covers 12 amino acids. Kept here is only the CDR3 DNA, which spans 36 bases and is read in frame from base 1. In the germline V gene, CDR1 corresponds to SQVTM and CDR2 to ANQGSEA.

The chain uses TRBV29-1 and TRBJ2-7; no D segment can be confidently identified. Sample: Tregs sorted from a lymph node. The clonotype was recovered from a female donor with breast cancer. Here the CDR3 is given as CSASSSAAEQYF. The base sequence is TGCAGCGCCAGTTCCTCCGCGGCCGAGCAGTACTTC.